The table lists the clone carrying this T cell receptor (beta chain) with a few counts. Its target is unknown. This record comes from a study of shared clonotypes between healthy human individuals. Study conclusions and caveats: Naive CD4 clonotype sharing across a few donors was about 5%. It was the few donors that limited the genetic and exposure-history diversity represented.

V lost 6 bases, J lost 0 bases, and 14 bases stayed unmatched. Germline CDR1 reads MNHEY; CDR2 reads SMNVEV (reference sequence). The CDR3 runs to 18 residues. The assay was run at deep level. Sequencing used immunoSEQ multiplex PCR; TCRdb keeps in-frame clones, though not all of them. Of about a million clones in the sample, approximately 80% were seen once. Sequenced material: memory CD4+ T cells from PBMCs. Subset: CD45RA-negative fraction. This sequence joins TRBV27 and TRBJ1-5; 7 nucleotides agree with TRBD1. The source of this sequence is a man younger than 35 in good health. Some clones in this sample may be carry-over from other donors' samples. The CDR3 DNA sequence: TGTGCCAGCAGCCCGACAGGGCGTAACTTTTATAGCAATCAGCCCCAGCATTTT. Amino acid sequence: CASSPTGRNFYSNQPQHF.